The next 30 T cell receptor beta chains were all read from a single sample in a study of vaccination effects on CD4 cells after COVID-19. What these receptors recognize is not known. ViraFEST used viral peptide pools to expand antigen-specific CD4+ T cells before sequencing. Culture lasted over 9 days before CD4+ T cell isolation. Absence of prior SARS-CoV-2 infection characterized the vaccine recipients, who showed negative nucleocapsid antibodies. The repertoire was sequenced with immunoSEQ multiplex PCR; TCRdb's copy has only in-frame clones and lacks some. The sample has 35,000 to 40,000 clones; roughly 62% are singletons. The sequencing used CD4+ T cells from PBMCs cultured with HCoV-OC43 spike peptides, collected before COVID-19 vaccination. The subset: HCoV-OC43 spike overlapping peptide pool stimulation. All receptors come from a human donor who received a COVID-19 vaccine.

The sample holds a few counts of this clone. The chain employs TRBV5-6 and TRBJ1-6, with 9 bases that match TRBD1. CDR1 and CDR2 (germline): SGHDT, YYEEEE. There are 17 residues in the CDR3. After removal of 1 base from V and 2 bases from J, the junction contained 4 bases not matched to a gene. CDR3 protein: CASSLKQGAAYNSPLHF. CDR3 DNA sequence: TGTGCCAGCAGCTTGAAACAGGGGGCGGCCTATAATTCACCCCTCCACTTT.

The chain employs TRBV6-5 and TRBJ2-7, with D possibly being TRBD1 (5 bases). Per germline, CDR1 MNHEY and CDR2 SVGAGI. The length of the CDR3 is 13 residues. Trimming cost V 0 bases and J 4 bases, with 7 bases left between them. DNA for the CDR3: TGTGCCAGCAGTTACTCGAAGGGGTACGAGCAGTACTTC. It specifies CASSYSKGYEQYF.

This sequence joins TRBV18 and TRBJ2-1; D is unresolved. The CDR3 totals 12 residues. Germline loops: CDR1 KGHSH, CDR2 LQKENI. V dropped 6 bases and J dropped 7 bases, with 10 bases sitting between them. The DNA of the CDR3 is TGTGCCAGCTCCGCTAGGAGAAATGAGCAGTTCTTC. It is translated as CASSARRNEQFF.

This clone was detected a few times. The genes are TRBV6-1 and TRBJ1-2; D uncertain. Deletions cut 2 bases from V and 4 bases from J, with 11 bases between. Germline CDR1 and CDR2: MNHNS and SASEGT. The CDR3 sequence is 14 residues long. The CDR3 is CASSERVGVYGYTF. The CDR3 bases are TGTGCCAGCAGTGAAAGGGTCGGGGTCTATGGCTACACCTTC.

The chain employs TRBV6-5 and TRBJ1-5; 9 bases map to TRBD1. From germline, CDR1 is MNHEY and CDR2 SVGAGI. V was pared by 6 bases and J by 2 bases, with 5 bases of the junction left unmatched. The CDR3 spans 15 residues. This CDR3 is CASRTGGAGNQPQHF. CDR3 in DNA: TGTGCCAGCAGAACAGGGGGCGCGGGCAATCAGCCCCAGCATTTT.

J is TRBJ1-2 and V is TRBV19, with 8 bases matching TRBD1. The CDR3 runs to 15 residues. The germline gives CDR1 LNHDA, CDR2 SQIVND (reference sequence). V shed 4 bases and J 1 base; nucleotides not matched to a gene: 5. As DNA, the CDR3 is TGTGCCAGTAGTAGCGGGACAGGTATTAACTATGGCTACACCTTC. This encodes CASSSGTGINYGYTF.

This clone was counted only a few times. The chain combines TRBV2 with TRBJ1-2; a weak D match, TRBD1 (5 bases). The length of the CDR3 is 15 residues. Trimming took off 4 bases at V and 4 bases at J, with 16 bases between the two ends. Germline CDR1 and CDR2: SNHLY and FYNNEI. CDR3: CASSGSGGAVYGYTF. The DNA of the CDR3 is TGTGCCAGCAGTGGCTCTGGCGGGGCAGTCTATGGCTACACCTTC.

The V gene is TRBV3-1 (or the pseudogene TRBV3-2), the J gene TRBJ1-1; 12 bases are a match to TRBD1. The length of the CDR3 is 16 residues. With V trimmed by 4 bases and J by 3 bases, 6 bases remained unmatched. The germline V gene encodes CDR1 LGHDT and CDR2 YNNKEL (reference sequence). In DNA, the CDR3 is TGTGCCAGCAGCCCGGGACAGGGGGCCCGCTACACTGAAGCTTTCTTT. Encoded protein: CASSPGQGARYTEAFF.

The chain uses TRBV11-2 and TRBJ1-1, with 7 bases matching TRBD1. Germline V gene lookup returns CDR1 SGHAT and CDR2 FQNNGV. The CDR3 is 17 residues long. V lost 5 bases to trimming and J lost 5 bases; unmatched junction nucleotides: 17. The CDR3 DNA is TGTGCCAGCAGCGACATAATAACAGGGGCTATAAGTACTGAAGCTTTCTTT. Amino acid sequence: CASSDIITGAISTEAFF. Full variable domain (rest looked up from reference TRBV11-2 and TRBJ1-1): EAGVAQSPRYKIIEKRQSVAFWCNPISGHATLYWYQQILGQGPKLLIQFQNNGVVDDSQLPKDRFSAERLKGVDSTLKIQPAKLEDSAVYLCASSDIITGAISTEAFFGQGTRLTVV.

This clone was detected only a few times. V and J are TRBV19 and TRBJ2-1, with 7 bases aligning to TRBD2. The CDR3 has 15 residues. CDR1 and CDR2 from the germline V gene are LNHDA and SQIVND (reference sequence). The ends lost 7 bases at V and 0 bases at J; junction bases unmatched: 6. The CDR3 sequence: CASTISGASYNEQFF. CDR3 DNA: TGTGCCAGTACCATAAGCGGGGCCTCCTACAATGAGCAGTTCTTC. Filled out from reference TRBV19 and TRBJ2-1, the complete variable domain reads DGGITQSPKYLFRKEGQNVTLSCEQNLNHDAMYWYRQDPGQGLRLIYYSQIVNDFQKGDIAEGYSVSREKKESFPLTVTSAQKNPTAFYLCASTISGASYNEQFFGPGTRLTVL.

The chain joins TRBV11-2 to TRBJ2-7; D call uncertain. V gave up 0 bases and J gave up 3 bases, with 6 bases separating them. CDR1 and CDR2 (germline): SGHAT, FQNNGV. The CDR3 runs 13 residues. The CDR3 DNA reads as TGTGCCAGCAGCTTAGATCAGAACTACGAGCAGTACTTC. Amino acids: CASSLDQNYEQYF.

The chain carries TRBV2 and TRBJ1-5; no definite D call. Germline V gene sequence: CDR1 SNHLY, CDR2 FYNNEI. The V gene lost 0 bases and the J gene lost 7 bases, with 10 bases spanning the gap. The CDR3 spans 14 residues. The CDR3 loop is CASSEALWGQPQHF. The CDR3 DNA is TGTGCCAGCAGTGAAGCGCTGTGGGGACAGCCCCAGCATTTT.

This clone has just one count. This chain joins TRBV29-1 and TRBJ2-1; D unresolved. CDR3 length: 13 residues. V was cut by 3 bases and J by 7 bases, with 13 bases left in between. Germline lookup yields CDR1 SQVTM and CDR2 ANQGSEA. The CDR3: CSVENPARNEQFF. CDR3 in DNA: TGCAGCGTTGAGAACCCGGCGAGAAATGAGCAGTTCTTC.

The rearrangement links TRBV29-1 to TRBJ2-7, with D possibly TRBD1 on 6 matching bases. Germline V gene data show CDR1 as SQVTM and CDR2 as ANQGSEA. The CDR3 is 12 residues long. Trimming shortened V by 4 bases and J by 4 bases, and 11 bases separated the two germline ends. CDR3 amino acids: CSVGQQGYEQYF. CDR3 DNA sequence: TGCAGCGTTGGTCAACAGGGATACGAGCAGTACTTC.

The V and J genes are TRBV11-2 and TRBJ1-2, with 11 bases aligning to TRBD1. Germline V CDR1 and CDR2: SGHAT, FQNNGV. There are 14 residues in the CDR3. The V segment lost 5 bases and the J segment 5 bases; nucleotides outside the gene matches: 4. The CDR3 DNA sequence: TGTGCCAGCAGCGGACAGGGGGCGCGTTATGGCTACACCTTC. This gives the protein CASSGQGARYGYTF.

CDR3 DNA sequence: TGTGCCAGCAGCAACCGAGGGGGGGAAGGAGGTTCACCCCTCCACTTT. This codes for CASSNRGGEGGSPLHF. The rearrangement uses TRBV7-2 and TRBJ1-6; D possibly corresponds to TRBD1 (6 bases). The CDR3 has 16 residues. V lost 5 bases and J 9 bases, leaving 20 bases between the germline ends. The germline V gene has CDR1 SGHTA and CDR2 FQGNSA. The full variable domain, rest sourced from reference TRBV7-2 and TRBJ1-6, is GAGVSQSPSNKVTEKGKDVELRCDPISGHTALYWYRQSLGQGLEFLIYFQGNSAPDKSGLPSDRFSAERTGGSVSTLTIQRTQQEDSAVYLCASSNRGGEGGSPLHFGNGTRLTVT.

This chain joins TRBV2 and TRBJ2-3; tentatively, D is TRBD2 (5 bases). The CDR3 is 15 amino acids. The germline V gene has CDR1 SNHLY and CDR2 FYNNEI. V lost 7 bases to trimming and J lost 0 bases, with 14 bases between them. DNA of the CDR3: TGTGCCAGCAAGATGGAGAGCGGAAGCACAGATACGCAGTATTTT. Translation: CASKMESGSTDTQYF. The full variable domain, in which reference TRBV2 and TRBJ2-3 provide the parts outside the CDR3, is EPEVTQTPSHQVTQMGQEVILRCVPISNHLYFYWYRQILGQKVEFLVSFYNNEISEKSEIFDDQFSVERPDGSNFTLKIRSTKLEDSAMYFCASKMESGSTDTQYFGPGTRLTVL.

In this sample, this clone turned up a few times. V and J are TRBV29-1 and TRBJ1-2; D call uncertain. The germline gives CDR1 SQVTM, CDR2 ANQGSEA. This CDR3 has 12 amino acids. The V end lost 5 bases, the J end lost 5 bases, and 12 bases lay between the germline ends. Written as DNA, the CDR3 is TGCAGCGTTTTAAGGGCCCGATATGGCTACACCTTC. The encoded protein is CSVLRARYGYTF.

The chain couples TRBV20-1 to TRBJ2-1; D may be TRBD2 (5 bases). Trimming stripped 6 bases from V and 5 bases from J, with 8 bases between. Germline CDR1 is DFQATT and CDR2 is SNEGSKA (reference sequence). This CDR3 is 11 amino acids long. The CDR3 DNA reads TGCAGTGCCCGGACTGACAATGAGCAGTTCTTC. This gives the protein CSARTDNEQFF.

The rearrangement links TRBV2 to TRBJ2-3, with 12 bases that match TRBD2. Germline lookup yields CDR1 SNHLY and CDR2 FYNNEI. The CDR3 is 14 amino acids. V lost 6 bases, J lost 5 bases, and 3 bases stayed unmatched. The CDR3 DNA reads as TGTGCCAGCAGGCTAGCGGGGGGGATAGATACGCAGTATTTT. Encoded protein: CASRLAGGIDTQYF. Based on the CDR3 plus reference TRBV2 and TRBJ2-3, the full variable domain is EPEVTQTPSHQVTQMGQEVILRCVPISNHLYFYWYRQILGQKVEFLVSFYNNEISEKSEIFDDQFSVERPDGSNFTLKIRSTKLEDSAMYFCASRLAGGIDTQYFGPGTRLTVL.

This chain connects TRBV7-8 to TRBJ2-5; maybe TRBD2 (6 bases). The CDR3 length is 14 residues. Germline assignment: CDR1 SGHVS and CDR2 FQNEAQ. The germline V and J ends were trimmed by 5 bases and 1 base, with 11 bases remaining between them. CDR3 DNA: TGTGCCAGCAGCAAGCGGGCAGCCCAAGAGACCCAGTACTTC. Its translation: CASSKRAAQETQYF.

This CDR3 reads CASSARDGFNEKLFF. The CDR3 DNA follows: TGTGCCAGCAGCGCCAGGGACGGATTTAATGAAAAACTGTTTTTT. The V call is TRBV9, the J call TRBJ1-4, with a weak D call TRBD1 (5 bases). Germline V gene lookup returns CDR1 SGDLS and CDR2 YYNGEE. V was clipped by 3 bases and J by 4 bases, with 13 bases between them. The CDR3 spans 15 residues.

The chain recombines TRBV4-1 with TRBJ2-3; 11 bases are shared with TRBD2. Germline V lookup: CDR1 MGHRA, CDR2 YSYEKL. CDR3 length: 18 amino acids. V lost 0 bases, J lost 4 bases, and 9 bases stayed unmatched. CDR3 sequence: CASSQDGIAGGQPDTQYF. CDR3 nucleotides: TGCGCCAGCAGCCAAGACGGAATAGCGGGGGGGCAGCCAGATACGCAGTATTTT.

The chain recombines TRBV7-9 with TRBJ1-1; D perhaps matches TRBD1 (6 bases). Trimming cost V 3 bases and J 0 bases, with 14 bases left between them. Germline CDR1 reads SEHNR; CDR2 reads FQNEAQ (reference sequence). CDR3 length: 16 amino acids. The CDR3, as DNA: TGTGCCAGCAGCTTCCCAGCCGGGACATTGAACACTGAAGCTTTCTTT. Its protein product is CASSFPAGTLNTEAFF.

The chain recombines TRBV12-3 or TRBV12-4 with TRBJ1-2; no firm D call. V was clipped by 1 base and J by 8 bases, with 11 bases between them. The length of the CDR3 is 13 residues. The CDR3 sequence: CASSLGAFGGYTF. DNA for the CDR3: TGTGCCAGCAGTTTAGGGGCTTTCGGGGGCTACACCTTC.

This CDR3 is CASSFDRGRGYTF. The CDR3 coding sequence is TGTGCCAGCAGTTTCGACAGGGGGCGAGGCTACACCTTC. The rearrangement joins TRBV7-2 to TRBJ1-2; 10 bases fit TRBD1. V trimming: 6 bases; J trimming: 8 bases; junction bases outside the gene matches: 6. Germline CDR1 reads SGHTA; CDR2 reads FQGNSA. The CDR3 spans 13 residues.

This clone was seen once. This chain joins TRBV7-2 and TRBJ1-4; TRBD1 aligns across 9 bases. Germline assignment: CDR1 SGHTA and CDR2 FQGNSA. V lost 2 bases to trimming and J lost 4 bases; unmatched junction nucleotides: 5. This CDR3 has 16 amino acids. CDR3 in DNA: TGTGCCAGCAGCTTAATGCTGGGACAGGGTAATGAAAAACTGTTTTTT. Protein product: CASSLMLGQGNEKLFF. The whole variable domain, remainder taken from reference TRBV7-2 and TRBJ1-4, is GAGVSQSPSNKVTEKGKDVELRCDPISGHTALYWYRQSLGQGLEFLIYFQGNSAPDKSGLPSDRFSAERTGGSVSTLTIQRTQQEDSAVYLCASSLMLGQGNEKLFFGSGTQLSVL.

The chain is built from TRBV2 and TRBJ2-2, with 11 positions matching TRBD2. The CDR3 loop spans 16 amino acids. In germline, CDR1 is SNHLY, CDR2 FYNNEI. V was clipped by 7 bases and J by 4 bases; unmatched bases: 8. CDR3 DNA sequence: TGTGCCAGCAAAACTAGCGGGAGTGGGCCCACCGGGGAGCTGTTTTTT. This translates into CASKTSGSGPTGELFF.

The CDR3 loop is CASSSVRRANTGELFF. In DNA, the CDR3 is TGTGCCAGCAGCTCCGTCCGGAGGGCGAACACCGGGGAGCTGTTTTTT. J is TRBJ2-2 and V is TRBV7-9; D might be TRBD2 (6 bases). The V gene's germline CDR1 is SEHNR and CDR2 FQNEAQ (reference sequence). Deletions cut 4 bases from V and 0 bases from J, with 12 bases between. This CDR3 region has 16 residues.

The V call is TRBV6-6, the J call TRBJ1-5; 8 bases fit TRBD1. This CDR3 contains 15 residues. The ends lost 5 bases at V and 5 bases at J; junction bases unmatched: 8. CDR1 is MNHNY, CDR2 SVGAGI, per germline (reference sequence). The CDR3, as DNA: TGTGCCAGCAGTACATCCGACAGGGGTGATCAGCCCCAGCATTTT. It translates to CASSTSDRGDQPQHF.